This T cell receptor beta chain originates from a study of blood T cell repertoires in COVID-19. TCRdb's table, derived via immunoSEQ multiplex PCR, lists solely in-frame clones and lacks some. The sample lists about 180,000 clones; 70% to 90% were seen once. The CDR3 is made up of 14 amino acids. Germline V gene data show CDR1 as SEHNR and CDR2 as FQNEAQ (reference sequence). Trimming removed 7 bases from V and 1 base from J, with 13 bases in between. The sample consisted of peripheral blood. The chain couples TRBV7-9 to TRBJ1-1, with D tentatively TRBD1 (5 bases). This receptor was taken from a middle-aged man with active or convalescent COVID-19. This CDR3 reads CASIPGYGNTEAFF. Here the CDR3 DNA reads TGTGCCAGCATCCCAGGGTACGGGAACACTGAAGCTTTCTTT.